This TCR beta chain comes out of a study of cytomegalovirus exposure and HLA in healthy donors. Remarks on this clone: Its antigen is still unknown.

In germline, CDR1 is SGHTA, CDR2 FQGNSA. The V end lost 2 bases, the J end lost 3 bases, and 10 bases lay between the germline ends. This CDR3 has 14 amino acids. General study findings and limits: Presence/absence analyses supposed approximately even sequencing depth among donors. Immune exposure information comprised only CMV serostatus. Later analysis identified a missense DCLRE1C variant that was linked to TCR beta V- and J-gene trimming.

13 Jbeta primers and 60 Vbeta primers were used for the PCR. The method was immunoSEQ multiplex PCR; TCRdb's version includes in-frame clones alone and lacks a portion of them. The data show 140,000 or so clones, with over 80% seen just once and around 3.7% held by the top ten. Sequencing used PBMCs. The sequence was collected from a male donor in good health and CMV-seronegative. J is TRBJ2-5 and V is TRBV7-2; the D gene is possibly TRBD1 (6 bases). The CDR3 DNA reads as TGTGCCAGCAGCTTACTGACAGGAGAAGAGACCCAGTACTTC. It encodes CASSLLTGEETQYF.